This TCR beta chain emerged from a study of blood T cell repertoires in COVID-19. Study in general: Acute-phase and convalescent COVID-19 samples originated in the United States, Italy and Spain. Sample material is recorded as cDNA or gDNA derived from T cells, B-cell-depleted T cells, or PBMCs.

Source study methods: From reference gene primer amplification, estimates of nucleated cell counts were derived. The assay was immunoSEQ multiplex PCR, and TCRdb's table has in-frame clones only and misses some. That table gives V, J and clone size, and the DNA gave D and trimming. There are 110,000 to 150,000 clones in the sample; 88% occur only once, and less than 2% lies in the top ten. This CDR3 is 15 amino acids long. The germline V gene has CDR1 SGDLS and CDR2 YYNGEE. Trimming stripped 0 bases from V and 4 bases from J, with 11 bases between. The receptor was isolated from a woman aged 55 to 70 with acute or convalescent COVID-19. The V call is TRBV9, the J call TRBJ2-1; D perhaps matches TRBD2 (7 bases). The specimen sequenced was peripheral blood. CDR3 in DNA: TGTGCCAGCAGCGTAGAAGGGGGGGAGTACAATGAGCAGTTCTTC. The encoded protein is CASSVEGGEYNEQFF.